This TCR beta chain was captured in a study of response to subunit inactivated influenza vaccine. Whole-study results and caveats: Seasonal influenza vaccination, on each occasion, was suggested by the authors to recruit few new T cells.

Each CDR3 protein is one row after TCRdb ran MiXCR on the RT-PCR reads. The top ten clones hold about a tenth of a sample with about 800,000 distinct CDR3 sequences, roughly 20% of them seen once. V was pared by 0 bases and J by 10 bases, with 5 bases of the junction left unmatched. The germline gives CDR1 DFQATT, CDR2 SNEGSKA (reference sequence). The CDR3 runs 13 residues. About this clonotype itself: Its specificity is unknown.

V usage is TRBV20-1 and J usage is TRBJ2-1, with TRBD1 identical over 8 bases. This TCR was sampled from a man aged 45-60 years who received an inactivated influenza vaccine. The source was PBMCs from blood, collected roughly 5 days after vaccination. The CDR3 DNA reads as TGCAGTGCTAGAGAAACTACAGGGGGGGAGCAGTTCTTC. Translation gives CSARETTGGEQFF.